This T cell receptor (beta chain) stems from a study of blood T cells in healthy people across ages. Study results and limitations: Long-lived donors exceeded aged donors in naive CD4+ cells and diversity.

Sample-barcoded 5' priming and a J-beta primer mix drove a second PCR of roughly 7 to 11 cycles. The template-switch adaptor, which had 12 random nucleotides, put a tag on each cDNA molecule. TCRdb independently ran MiXCR on the 5' RACE reads; one entry per CDR3 protein. Among roughly 1.7 million distinct CDR3 sequences, about 31% were seen once, and the ten largest hold 10% to 12%. Peripheral blood, roughly 9.3 milliliters per donor, was collected. RNA extraction gave at least 6 micrograms of total RNA per sample. A remark on this clonotype: What it binds is unknown.

The CDR3 is 15 amino acids. CDR1 is SGHAT and CDR2 is FQNNGV in the germline V gene. V lost 4 bases to trimming and J lost 11 bases; unmatched junction nucleotides: 14. The V gene is TRBV11-2, the J gene TRBJ2-5; the match to TRBD2 covers 9 bases. The sequence derives from a woman aged 30 to 39 in good health. Sequencing was carried out using blood. Here the CDR3 DNA reads TGTGCCAGCAGCTCGCATGTAGCGGGAGTAGGAGAGCAGTACTTC. Protein: CASSSHVAGVGEQYF. Drawing the rest from reference TRBV11-2 and TRBJ2-5, the complete variable domain is EAGVAQSPRYKIIEKRQSVAFWCNPISGHATLYWYQQILGQGPKLLIQFQNNGVVDDSQLPKDRFSAERLKGVDSTLKIQPAKLEDSAVYLCASSSHVAGVGEQYFGPGTRLLVL.